This T cell receptor beta chain was identified in a study of T-cell reconstitution after alpha-beta-depleted transplantation in children. Study findings and constraints: Reportedly, only several hundred clones from non-depleted graft cells drove alpha-beta T-cell counts at about two months.

In this sample, this clonotype turned up once. Its antigen remains unknown. The junction shows a germline mismatch at one end, possibly a read error. Unique molecular identifiers were incorporated when the TCRbeta library was constructed. TCRdb re-called the PCR reads with MiXCR, one entry per CDR3 protein. Of around 450,000 distinct CDR3 sequences in the sample, over 40% are singletons; the top ten hold about 30%. CDR3 length equals 15 residues. The germline gives CDR1 LGHNA, CDR2 YNFKEQ. The receptor comes from a girl aged 2 to 9 with aplastic anemia, due to receive a stem cell transplant. The J gene is TRBJ2-3, the V gene TRBV4-2, with a possible D match to TRBD2 (6 bases). The sample here was PBMCs, taken before TCRalphabeta/CD19-depleted stem cell transplant. The DNA of the CDR3 is TGTGCCAGCAGCCAAGATCACGGGAGCACAGATACGCGGTATTTT. Translation gives CASSQDHGSTDTRYF.